This entry features one TCR beta chain sequence. The data are from a study of blood T cell repertoires in COVID-19. Study in general: COVID-19 samples collected from the United States, Italy and Spain covered acute and convalescent phases.

The data were produced by immunoSEQ multiplex PCR, yet TCRdb's version contains in-frame clones alone and is incomplete. The table lists about 300,000 clones, about 89% of them singletons. The V gene's germline CDR1 is SGHNT and CDR2 YYREEE (reference sequence). This CDR3 is built from 12 residues. V shed 9 bases and J shed 0 bases, with 9 bases lying between them. Participants were aged about 18 to 89 years, lived in roughly 25 US areas, and enrolled virtually. The study counted Cohort 3 donors as recovered given two negative PCRs, clearance, or symptom resolution. The TCR sequence derives from a woman aged 18-29 years who had recovered from COVID-19. Sequencing was done on a sample of PBMCs or T cells enriched from blood (not recorded which). The rearrangement joins TRBV5-4 to TRBJ1-1; D ambiguous. Here the CDR3 reads CATQQMNTEAFF. CDR3 nucleotide sequence: TGTGCCACTCAACAGATGAACACTGAAGCTTTCTTT. Full variable domain (remainder filled in from reference TRBV5-4 and TRBJ1-1): ETGVTQSPTHLIKTRGQQVTLRCSSQSGHNTVSWYQQALGQGPQFIFQYYREEENGRGNFPPRFSGLQFPNYSSELNVNALELDDSALYLCATQQMNTEAFFGQGTRLTVV.